This entry describes one TCR beta chain. The record originates from a study of T cell changes during pregnancy in multiple sclerosis. Sequencing was performed with immunoSEQ multiplex PCR; in TCRdb, only in-frame clones are kept and a portion is missing. Here the sample spans 40,000 to 50,000 clones, 85% to 95% being singletons. This CDR3 is 12 amino acids long. Looked up from germline, CDR1 is ENHRY and CDR2 is SYGVKD. V lost 5 bases, J lost 5 bases, and 9 bases lay in between. This sequence was found in a female donor with multiple sclerosis, enrolled in a pregnancy study. This material consisted of CD8+ T cells from peripheral blood mononuclear cells, taken in the third trimester of pregnancy. The chain employs TRBV10-3 and TRBJ1-1, with no clear D. The CDR3 region has the DNA TGTGCCATCAGTTTCCTCGGGACTGAAGCTTTCTTT. Amino acids: CAISFLGTEAFF.